This T cell receptor (beta chain) was identified during a study of cytomegalovirus exposure and HLA in healthy donors. In the study overall: There were 65 million to 85 million unique TCRs (from HLA-typed donors) in an early data release. General study results and limits: A link between a missense DCLRE1C variant and TCR beta V- and J-gene trimming emerged from a later analysis. Cytomegalovirus status was reportedly diagnosed by the classifier with high sensitivity and specificity.

Comment on this clone: Its antigen is not known.

With 6 bases clipped from V and 4 bases from J, the junction kept 9 bases outside the gene matches. Germline CDR1 is SGHAT and CDR2 is FQNNGV. There are 16 residues in the CDR3. In the PCR, 60 Vbeta and 13 Jbeta primers were used. Measured with immunoSEQ multiplex PCR; TCRdb has only the in-frame clones, and not every one. The table records some 150,000 clones, roughly 68% of them present only once. J is TRBJ1-3 and V is TRBV11-2, with 10 bases that match TRBD1. This TCR came from a man aged 60 to 69 in good health and CMV-seronegative. Material: PBMCs. CDR3 loop: CASSLRQGASGNTIYF. For the CDR3, the DNA is TGTGCCAGCAGTCTTAGACAGGGGGCGAGCGGAAACACCATATATTTT.